The TCR beta chain described here comes from a study of PD-1 blockade in classical Hodgkin lymphoma. Study-level points and caveats: When set against healthy donors, newly diagnosed patients were reported to show lower baseline TCR diversity. In CD4+ cells, TCR diversity went up significantly by C4D1, but in CD8+ cells it did not. Similar baseline diversity was found in complete responders and newly diagnosed patients.

Worth noting for this clone: Its specificity is unknown.

Produced via immunoSEQ multiplex PCR; TCRdb's table is partial and in-frame only. This table has 30,000 to 35,000 clones, around four fifths appearing once. Stated time point: cycle 4 day 1 (C4D1), after less than seven weeks of nivolumab. Every patient experienced relapse after autologous stem cell transplantation, and brentuximab vedotin exposure varied. Out of thawed PBMCs, magnetic negative selection purified CD4+ T cells. Trimming left V 3 bases short and J 4 bases short, with 9 bases between. Germline CDR1 reads LNHDA; CDR2 reads SQIVND (reference sequence). The CDR3 extends over 14 amino acids.

This TCR was recovered from a human donor with classical Hodgkin lymphoma. The V call is TRBV19, the J call TRBJ1-4; unclear D gene. Sequencing used CD4+ T cells from blood, obtained before the fourth cycle of nivolumab. CDR3 in DNA: TGTGCCAGTAGTATTATTTCAGATAATGAAAAACTGTTTTTT. Its protein product is CASSIISDNEKLFF.